This passage covers 27 T cell receptor beta chains from one sample sequenced in a study of shared clonotypes between healthy human individuals. The assay was immunoSEQ multiplex PCR, and TCRdb's table has in-frame clones only and misses some. The sample gives roughly 500,000 clones, 70% to 85% of which show up once; more than 10% is in the top ten. The sequenced material came from PBMCs. These receptors were taken from a woman between 35 and 50 years old in good health. Some clones in this sample may be carry-over from other donors' samples.

The rearrangement links TRBV25-1 to TRBJ1-1; D ambiguous. The CDR3 is 14 amino acids. Germline V gene lookup returns CDR1 MGHDK and CDR2 SYGVNS. Trimming left V 6 bases short and J 3 bases short, with 14 bases between. CDR3 sequence: CASSLAGSHTEAFF. The DNA for the CDR3 is TGTGCCAGCAGCTTAGCGGGCAGCCACACTGAAGCTTTCTTT.

As for this clone: At one end, the junction sequence differs from germline, possibly due to a read error. The genes are TRBV7-7 and TRBJ2-1; D not certain. There are 13 residues in the CDR3. Per the germline V gene, CDR1 is SSHAT and CDR2 is FNYEAQ (reference sequence). This CDR3 is CASSLNWDNEQFF. The CDR3 DNA is TGTGCTAGCAGCTTAAACTGGGACAATGAGCAGTTCTTC.

V and J are TRBV5-4 and TRBJ2-3, with TRBD2 identical over 15 bases. CDR1 is SGHNT, CDR2 YYREEE, per germline (reference sequence). Trimming removed 2 bases from V and 6 bases from J; junction bases left unmatched: 4. The CDR3 runs to 16 residues. The CDR3 loop is CASSLPGTSGRDTQYF. For the CDR3, the DNA is TGTGCCAGCAGCTTACCCGGGACTAGCGGGAGGGATACGCAGTATTTT.

The chain couples TRBV29-1 to TRBJ2-2, with 9 bases identical to TRBD2. Germline V CDR1 and CDR2: SQVTM, ANQGSEA. The CDR3 loop spans 19 amino acids. The V segment lost 1 base and the J segment 4 bases; nucleotides outside the gene matches: 16. The CDR3 is CSVEGGRGRAGGGTGELFF. CDR3 coding DNA: TGCAGCGTTGAAGGAGGACGCGGGAGGGCCGGAGGTGGCACCGGGGAGCTGTTTTTT.

The chain links TRBV10-3 to TRBJ2-5, with D possibly being TRBD1 or TRBD2 (5 bases each). Germline V gene lookup returns CDR1 ENHRY and CDR2 SYGVKD. Trimming removed 10 bases at V and 3 bases at J, with 15 bases between. The CDR3 totals 13 residues. CDR3 bases: TGTGCCACCTACGAGGGGTTTGAAGAGACCCAGTACTTC. Translation gives CATYEGFEETQYF.

The gene calls are TRBV15 and TRBJ1-1; the match to TRBD1 covers 9 bases. This CDR3 has 15 residues. The V segment lost 3 bases and the J segment 5 bases; nucleotides outside the gene matches: 7. Germline V lookup: CDR1 LNHNV, CDR2 YYDKDF (reference sequence). CDR3 sequence reads: CATSRATGGRTEAFF. CDR3 coding DNA: TGTGCCACCAGCAGGGCTACAGGGGGCCGGACTGAAGCTTTCTTT.

The rearrangement uses TRBV6-1 and TRBJ2-5; tentatively, D is TRBD2 (6 bases). CDR1 and CDR2 (germline): MNHNS, SASEGT. This CDR3 comprises 15 residues. Deletions cut 7 bases from V and 1 base from J, with 16 bases between. The CDR3 region is CASTSRRGLQETQYF. In nucleotides, the CDR3 is TGTGCCAGCACGTCTCGGAGGGGTCTCCAAGAGACCCAGTACTTC.

The J gene is TRBJ2-5, the V gene TRBV6-5, with D perhaps TRBD2 (6 bases). The V end lost 6 bases, the J end lost 4 bases, and 15 bases lay between the germline ends. The CDR3 covers 14 residues. CDR1 MNHEY and CDR2 SVGAGI come from the germline V gene. The CDR3 DNA is TGTGCCAGCAGGGTGGAGGGATCGGTAGAGACCCAGTACTTC. Residues: CASRVEGSVETQYF.

The chain is built from TRBV27 and TRBJ2-3; D is undetermined. The germline CDR1 and CDR2 sequences are MNHEY and SMNVEV (reference sequence). The CDR3 runs to 11 residues. V was trimmed by 3 bases and J by 5 bases, leaving 3 bases between them. The DNA of the CDR3 is TGTGCCAGCAGTTTTCTAGATACGCAGTATTTT. This translates into CASSFLDTQYF.

In its sample, this clone was seen once. This chain connects TRBV6-5 to TRBJ2-5; no clear D gene. Germline CDR1 MNHEY, CDR2 SVGAGI. Trimming took 11 bases from V and 0 from J, leaving 10 bases between them. CDR3 size: 12 residues. CDR3 DNA sequence: TGTGCCGCCACATCGTACCAAGAGACCCAGTACTTC. The encoded protein is CAATSYQETQYF.

The gene calls are TRBV18 and TRBJ1-2; no clear D. CDR3 size: 12 residues. Germline lookup yields CDR1 KGHSH and CDR2 LQKENI. Trimming stripped 3 bases from V and 7 bases from J, with 9 bases between. CDR3 loop: CASSPQAFGYTF. CDR3 in DNA: TGTGCCAGCTCACCTCAGGCGTTTGGCTACACCTTC.

The genes are TRBV5-1 and TRBJ2-7, with 10 bases matching TRBD1. Trimming removed 4 bases from V and 3 bases from J; junction bases left unmatched: 4. The CDR3 consists of 14 residues. CDR1 and CDR2 from the germline V gene are SGHRS and YFSETQ. CDR3 DNA: TGCGCCAGCAGCACGGGACAGGGGAGCTACGAGCAGTACTTC. Residues: CASSTGQGSYEQYF.

Note on this clone: This sample also contains other DNA sequences that code for the same CDR3. The J gene is TRBJ2-1, the V gene TRBV29-1, with D possibly being TRBD2 (5 bases). Germline V CDR1 and CDR2: SQVTM, ANQGSEA. This CDR3 has 13 residues. V gave up 4 bases and J gave up 4 bases, with 11 bases separating them. Written as DNA, the CDR3 is TGCAGCGTTGCGGGCGGGCTGTACAATGAGCAGTTCTTC. The encoded protein is CSVAGGLYNEQFF.

CDR3 DNA sequence: TGTGCCAGCAGCCCCGCTGGCCAAATCGGCGGTGAGCAGTTCTTC. Amino acids: CASSPAGQIGGEQFF. This chain joins TRBV11-3 and TRBJ2-1; D is unresolved. Germline lookup yields CDR1 SGHNT and CDR2 YENEEA. Trimming took 5 bases from V and 9 from J, leaving 20 bases between them. This CDR3 is built from 15 residues. The variable domain in full, completed from reference TRBV11-3 and TRBJ2-1, reads EAGVVQSPRYKIIEKKQPVAFWCNPISGHNTLYWYLQNLGQGPELLIRYENEEAVDDSQLPKDRFSAERLKGVDSTLKIQPAELGDSAVYLCASSPAGQIGGEQFFGPGTRLTVL.

The V call is TRBV18, the J call TRBJ2-7; TRBD1 matches at 8 bases. CDR3 length: 14 amino acids. Trimming cost V 3 bases and J 2 bases; bases outside gene matches: 3. Germline CDR1 KGHSH, CDR2 LQKENI. CDR3 in amino acids: CASSPRTGTYEQYF. The CDR3 DNA follows: TGTGCCAGCTCACCCCGGACAGGGACCTACGAGCAGTACTTC.

The chain has TRBV6-5 and TRBJ1-2; D may be TRBD1 (6 bases). Trimming took off 8 bases at V and 8 bases at J, with 18 bases between the two ends. The CDR3 runs to 13 residues. Germline lookup yields CDR1 MNHEY and CDR2 SVGAGI. The CDR3 sequence is CASSYGGGRGYTF. CDR3 sequence (DNA): TGTGCCAGCTCCTATGGAGGGGGAAGAGGCTACACCTTC.

The chain couples TRBV5-1 to TRBJ2-2; 8 bases match TRBD1. Germline assignment: CDR1 SGHRS and CDR2 YFSETQ. Germline trimming cut 4 bases from V and 3 bases from J; bases unmatched to any gene: 8. The CDR3 totals 16 residues. The CDR3 region has the DNA TGCGCCAGCAGCCCCCCTGGACAGGGTGACACCGGGGAGCTGTTTTTT. It translates to CASSPPGQGDTGELFF.

This chain links TRBV28 with TRBJ2-3, with D unclear. The CDR3 consists of 15 residues. Per the germline V gene, CDR1 is MDHEN and CDR2 is SYDVKM. The V and J ends lost 7 bases and 2 bases respectively, with 16 bases between them. The CDR3 loop reads CASNPVGSYTDTQYF. The CDR3 DNA reads as TGTGCCAGCAACCCCGTGGGAAGCTACACAGATACGCAGTATTTT. The complete variable domain, with remaining parts taken from reference TRBV28 and TRBJ2-3, reads DVKVTQSSRYLVKRTGEKVFLECVQDMDHENMFWYRQDPGLGLRLIYFSYDVKMKEKGDIPEGYSVSREKKERFSLILESASTNQTSMYLCASNPVGSYTDTQYFGPGTRLTVL.

The table lists this clone with a few counts. The rearrangement uses TRBV11-2 and TRBJ2-5; a weak D match, TRBD2 (5 bases). Germline-derived CDR1 and CDR2 are SGHAT and FQNNGV. The V and J ends lost 1 base and 1 base respectively, with 7 bases between them. The CDR3 runs 14 residues. CDR3 loop: CASSLGTAQETQYF. The CDR3 DNA follows: TGTGCCAGCAGCTTAGGGACTGCCCAAGAGACCCAGTACTTC.

This clone has a count of ten or more. Different DNA sequences within this sample yield the same CDR3. The chain recombines TRBV28 with TRBJ1-5; D might be TRBD1 (5 bases). Per germline, CDR1 MDHEN and CDR2 SYDVKM. V gave up 6 bases and J gave up 7 bases, with 16 bases separating them. This CDR3 comprises 14 residues. In nucleotides, the CDR3 is TGTGCCAGCAGCAAGGACGGGTCAGGGCAGCCCCAGCATTTT. It yields the protein CASSKDGSGQPQHF.

The rearrangement uses TRBV28 and TRBJ2-7; 9 bases are a match to TRBD2. This CDR3 contains 15 residues. Losses at the gene ends were 2 bases for V and 2 bases for J; bases not matched to a gene: 4. Per the germline V gene, CDR1 is MDHEN and CDR2 is SYDVKM. In DNA form, the CDR3 reads TGTGCCAGCAGTTTAGGCGGGGGGGGAACCTACGAGCAGTACTTC. It yields the protein CASSLGGGGTYEQYF. The full variable domain, completed using reference TRBV28 and TRBJ2-7, is DVKVTQSSRYLVKRTGEKVFLECVQDMDHENMFWYRQDPGLGLRLIYFSYDVKMKEKGDIPEGYSVSREKKERFSLILESASTNQTSMYLCASSLGGGGTYEQYFGPGTRLTVT.

In DNA form, the CDR3 reads TGTGCCAGCAGCCCAGGGACAGGGTATGGCTACACCTTC. Protein product: CASSPGTGYGYTF. The chain is built from TRBV7-3 and TRBJ1-2; 9 bases match TRBD1. V dropped 5 bases and J dropped 5; count of bases not matched to a gene: 3. From germline, CDR1 is SGHTA and CDR2 FQGTGA. This CDR3 region has 13 residues. The whole variable domain, filled in from reference TRBV7-3 and TRBJ1-2, reads GAGVSQTPSNKVTEKGKYVELRCDPISGHTALYWYRQSLGQGPEFLIYFQGTGAADDSGLPNDRFFAVRPEGSVSTLKIQRTERGDSAVYLCASSPGTGYGYTFGSGTRLTVV.

The chain joins TRBV2 to TRBJ2-1; 7 positions match TRBD2. Germline-derived CDR1 and CDR2 are SNHLY and FYNNEI. Trimming took 3 bases from V and 1 from J; bases not matched to a gene: 6. This CDR3 comprises 16 residues. CDR3 sequence reads: CASSDTAGESYNEQFF. The CDR3 DNA reads TGTGCCAGCAGTGATACGGCGGGAGAATCCTACAATGAGCAGTTCTTC.

The chain has TRBV9 and TRBJ2-1, with TRBD2 identical over 9 bases. CDR1 SGDLS and CDR2 YYNGEE come from the germline V gene. Losses at the gene ends were 4 bases for V and 3 bases for J; bases not matched to a gene: 8. The CDR3 loop spans 16 amino acids. The DNA of the CDR3 is TGTGCCAGCAGCCCCAGGGGTAGCGGGAGCTACAATGAGCAGTTCTTC. Protein sequence: CASSPRGSGSYNEQFF.

The chain employs TRBV28 and TRBJ2-3, with D possibly TRBD1 on 5 matching bases. From germline, CDR1 is MDHEN and CDR2 SYDVKM. This CDR3 has 19 residues. Trimming took off 4 bases at V and 2 bases at J, with 25 bases between the two ends. The CDR3 nucleotides are TGTGCCAGCAGTTACTCATACGTGACAACAACCAGGGACACAGATACGCAGTATTTT. As protein: CASSYSYVTTTRDTDTQYF.

This chain connects TRBV19 to TRBJ2-7, with 7 positions matching TRBD2. Germline trimming cut 4 bases from V and 5 bases from J; bases unmatched to any gene: 8. The V gene's germline CDR1 is LNHDA and CDR2 SQIVND (reference sequence). The CDR3 runs 14 residues. DNA of the CDR3: TGTGCCAGTAGTACCATAGCGGGCAGGAACGAGCAGTACTTC. Its translation is CASSTIAGRNEQYF.

The chain combines TRBV7-9 with TRBJ2-7, with 12 bases that match TRBD1. Germline trimming cut 5 bases from V and 5 bases from J; bases unmatched to any gene: 13. The germline V gene encodes CDR1 SEHNR and CDR2 FQNEAQ (reference sequence). CDR3 length: 17 residues. Written as DNA, the CDR3 is TGTGCCAGCAGCCCTCTAACCGGGACAGGGGGCACCCACGAGCAGTACTTC. It translates to CASSPLTGTGGTHEQYF.